This T cell receptor (beta chain) is from a study of T cells after yellow fever vaccination. The CDR3 is 14 amino acids. Trimming pared 6 bases from V and 1 base from J, leaving 13 bases between. Points from the study as a whole: Any FACS-sorted repertoire could hold abundant clonotypes that contaminate it from the bulk population.

Comments on this clonotype: The antigen remains undetermined.

It was through 5'RACE template switching that TCR cDNA was made, with a universal primer site and UMIs added. TCRdb processed the 5' RACE reads anew with MiXCR; each CDR3 protein has one entry. The sample has about 510,000 distinct CDR3 sequences; just over 20% are singletons. This sequence was found in a man aged 18-30 years who received the YFV17D yellow fever vaccine. The material was PBMCs, obtained around 3 weeks after the first yellow fever vaccination. V is TRBV12-3 or TRBV12-4 and J is TRBJ2-7, with D tentatively TRBD2 (5 bases). CDR3 sequence reads: CASSYSGRSYEQYF. CDR3 bases: TGTGCCAGCAGCTACAGCGGTCGTTCCTACGAGCAGTACTTC.